This T cell receptor (beta chain) is drawn from a study of cytomegalovirus exposure and HLA in healthy donors. The CDR3 is 15 amino acids. Germline CDR1 and CDR2: LGHNA and YNFKEQ. Trimming shortened V by 2 bases and J by 2 bases, and 12 bases separated the two germline ends. Study-level points and caveats: Further analysis, carried out later, found HLA-associated TCR beta chains more clonally expanded than equally common other chains.

This clone was observed a few times. Its cognate antigen is unknown. The PCR ran on 60 Vbeta and 13 Jbeta primers. This table comes from immunoSEQ multiplex PCR, and its TCRdb copy is limited to in-frame clones, with some not included. The data contain around 130,000 clones, about 81% of them singletons. The gene calls are TRBV4-2 and TRBJ1-2, with D unclear. The sequence derives from a middle-aged woman in good health and CMV-seropositive. The sequenced material came from PBMCs. CDR3 bases: TGTGCCAGCAGCCAATCCAACAGCCTCAACTATGGCTACACCTTC. Translation gives CASSQSNSLNYGYTF.